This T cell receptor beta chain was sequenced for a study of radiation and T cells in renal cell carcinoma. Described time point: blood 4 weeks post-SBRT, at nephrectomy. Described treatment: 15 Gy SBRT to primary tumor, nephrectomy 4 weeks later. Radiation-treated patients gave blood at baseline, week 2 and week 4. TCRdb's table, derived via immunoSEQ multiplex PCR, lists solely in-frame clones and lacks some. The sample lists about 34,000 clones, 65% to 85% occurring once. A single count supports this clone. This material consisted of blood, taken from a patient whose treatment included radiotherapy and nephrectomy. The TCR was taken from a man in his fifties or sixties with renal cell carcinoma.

The chain's CDR3 is CASSPRAYNEQFF. CDR3 nucleotide sequence: TGTGCCAGCAGCCCTCGGGCCTACAATGAGCAGTTCTTC. The rearrangement uses TRBV2 and TRBJ2-1; D is unclear. CDR3 size: 13 residues. Per germline, CDR1 SNHLY and CDR2 FYNNEI. The V gene lost 6 bases and the J gene lost 2 bases, with 8 bases spanning the gap.